One sample yielded the 27 T cell receptor beta chains listed below, sequenced in a study of blood T cell repertoires in COVID-19. The repertoire was sequenced with immunoSEQ multiplex PCR; TCRdb's copy has only in-frame clones and lacks some. The sample lists more than 200,000 clones, over 80% occurring once. Sequenced input: peripheral blood. The receptors here all came from a man aged 40-50 years with acute or convalescent COVID-19.

This clone was recorded only once. J is TRBJ2-5 and V is TRBV29-1; 7 positions match TRBD1. CDR1 and CDR2 from the germline V gene are SQVTM and ANQGSEA. Trimming cost V 6 bases and J 5 bases; bases outside gene matches: 6. CDR3 length: 12 amino acids. For the CDR3, the DNA is TGCAGCGTCCGACAGGGTTTGGAGACCCAGTACTTC. Translated, it gives CSVRQGLETQYF.

There are many counts of this clone. The chain couples TRBV5-1 to TRBJ2-1, with 10 bases identical to TRBD1. Looked up from germline, CDR1 is SGHRS and CDR2 is YFSETQ. The length of the CDR3 is 15 residues. After removal of 5 bases from V and 5 bases from J, the junction contained 7 bases not matched to a gene. CDR3 amino acids: CASRSTGTGDNEQFF. As DNA, the CDR3 is TGCGCCAGCAGGTCAACCGGGACAGGGGACAATGAGCAGTTCTTC.

This chain links TRBV2 with TRBJ1-6; possibly TRBD1 for D (5 bases). V was cut by 6 bases and J by 2 bases, with 14 bases left in between. Germline values: CDR1 SNHLY, CDR2 FYNNEI. The CDR3 totals 16 residues. Here the CDR3 reads CASRPSRVAYNSPLHF. The CDR3 DNA sequence: TGTGCCAGCAGACCCTCCAGGGTCGCCTATAATTCACCCCTCCACTTT.

CDR3 nucleotide sequence: TGTGCCAGCAGTGAAGCGGGACTAGCGGGAGGGATAGGGACCCAGTACTTC. Its translation is CASSEAGLAGGIGTQYF. The chain links TRBV6-1 to TRBJ2-5; 16 nucleotides agree with TRBD2. This CDR3 comprises 17 residues. With 0 bases clipped from V and 7 bases from J, the junction kept 5 bases outside the gene matches. CDR1 and CDR2 (germline): MNHNS, SASEGT.

This sequence joins TRBV7-8 and TRBJ1-1; D is undetermined. V lost 2 bases and J 3 bases, leaving 10 bases between the germline ends. Germline loops: CDR1 SGHVS, CDR2 FQNEAQ. This CDR3 has 14 residues. The CDR3 DNA reads TGTGCCAGCAGCTTAAACACCCTAGACACTGAAGCTTTCTTT. Translation: CASSLNTLDTEAFF.

The rearrangement links TRBV6-5 to TRBJ2-7; 8 bases agree with TRBD1. J lost 4 bases, V lost 6 bases, and 8 bases had no gene match. This CDR3 has 14 residues. Germline CDR1 is MNHEY and CDR2 is SVGAGI. CDR3: CASRPDRGRYEQYF. CDR3 sequence (DNA): TGTGCCAGCAGACCCGACAGGGGACGGTACGAGCAGTACTTC.

V is TRBV29-1 and J is TRBJ1-1, with 11 positions matching TRBD1. The CDR3 loop spans 15 amino acids. Germline trimming cut 6 bases from V and 1 base from J; bases unmatched to any gene: 7. Germline V gene lookup returns CDR1 SQVTM and CDR2 ANQGSEA. The CDR3 DNA sequence: TGCAGCGTCCTCCGGACAGGGGGCCGGAACACTGAAGCTTTCTTT. Protein sequence: CSVLRTGGRNTEAFF.

V and J are TRBV7-2 and TRBJ1-1; D is perhaps TRBD1 (6 bases). The length of the CDR3 is 14 residues. Germline V lookup: CDR1 SGHTA, CDR2 FQGNSA. V was cut by 5 bases and J by 0 bases, with 10 bases left in between. The CDR3 reads CASSRDTLNTEAFF. The CDR3, as DNA: TGTGCCAGCAGCCGGGACACCCTGAACACTGAAGCTTTCTTT.

The chain is built from TRBV10-3 and TRBJ1-5; TRBD1 matches 9 bases. CDR1 is ENHRY, CDR2 SYGVKD, per germline. The V segment lost 8 bases and the J segment 4 bases; nucleotides outside the gene matches: 9. The CDR3 runs 15 residues. DNA of the CDR3: TGTGCCATCCCACCCGGGACAGGGTTAAATCAGCCCCAGCATTTT. Translated: CAIPPGTGLNQPQHF.

The V call is TRBV6-1, the J call TRBJ2-7, with TRBD1 matching over 8 bases. Germline V gene data show CDR1 as MNHNS and CDR2 as SASEGT. The CDR3 is made up of 15 amino acids. The junction had 7 bases not matched to a gene; V was cut back by 2 bases and J by 4 bases. The CDR3 bases are TGTGCCAGCAGTGAAACAGGGGGAGTGTATTACGAGCAGTACTTC. Translated, it gives CASSETGGVYYEQYF.

The genes are TRBV6-2 or TRBV6-3 and TRBJ2-1, with D possibly TRBD2 on 6 matching bases. Germline V lookup: CDR1 MNHEY, CDR2 SVGEGT. The CDR3 length is 17 residues. Deletions cut 4 bases from V and 7 bases from J, with 23 bases between. Here the CDR3 DNA reads TGTGCCAGCAGTTTAGAGGCGGGACGACGGCTTAGAAATGAGCAGTTCTTC. Translation gives CASSLEAGRRLRNEQFF.

The V call is TRBV27, the J call TRBJ2-2, with D perhaps TRBD1 (6 bases). V shed 5 bases and J shed 6 bases, with 10 bases lying between them. CDR1 MNHEY and CDR2 SMNVEV come from the germline V gene (reference sequence). This CDR3 has 13 residues. CDR3 coding DNA: TGTGCCAGCAGTACAGGGCGGCCCGGGGAGCTGTTTTTT. It codes for CASSTGRPGELFF.

The rearrangement links TRBV11-2 to TRBJ2-3; 10 nucleotides line up with TRBD2. Germline V CDR1 and CDR2: SGHAT, FQNNGV. V lost 4 bases and J lost 3; bases outside the gene matches: 4. This CDR3 spans 15 amino acids. The CDR3 is CASSSSGRDTDTQYF. CDR3 DNA: TGTGCCAGCAGCTCAAGCGGGAGGGATACAGATACGCAGTATTTT.

V is TRBV5-4 and J is TRBJ2-7; TRBD1 matches at 8 bases. V gave up 4 bases and J gave up 0 bases; unmatched junction bases: 6. This CDR3 is built from 15 residues. Germline V gives CDR1 SGHNT, CDR2 YYREEE (reference sequence). The CDR3 nucleotides read TGTGCCAGCAGCAGACCGGGACAGGTCTCCTACGAGCAGTACTTC. Translating it yields CASSRPGQVSYEQYF.

This clone was counted a few times. The rearrangement links TRBV30 to TRBJ1-1, with D perhaps TRBD1 (6 bases). The germline gives CDR1 GTSNPN, CDR2 SVGIG (reference sequence). There are 14 residues in the CDR3. Deletions cut 3 bases from V and 6 bases from J, with 17 bases between. In nucleotides, the CDR3 is TGTGCCTGGAGCTCCGGGACACCGGGCGCTGAAGCTTTCTTT. This codes for CAWSSGTPGAEAFF.

The chain links TRBV19 to TRBJ2-1; TRBD2 aligns across 7 bases. Trimming took 8 bases from V and 2 from J; bases not matched to a gene: 9. The germline gives CDR1 LNHDA, CDR2 SQIVND (reference sequence). CDR3 length: 15 amino acids. CDR3 sequence (DNA): TGTGCCAGTCGGGAAGGCGGGACTACCTACAATGAGCAGTTCTTC. Its protein is CASREGGTTYNEQFF.

This chain connects TRBV14 to TRBJ1-1; no definite D call. In germline, CDR1 is SGHDN, CDR2 FVKESK. The CDR3 spans 13 residues. The V gene lost 1 base and the J gene lost 3 bases, with 6 bases spanning the gap. CDR3 DNA sequence: TGTGCCAGCAGCCAAGTGAGGGACACTGAAGCTTTCTTT. This codes for CASSQVRDTEAFF.

This sequence joins TRBV5-1 and TRBJ2-7; TRBD1 aligns across 11 bases. V was pared by 2 bases and J by 6 bases, with 1 base of the junction left unmatched. The CDR3 consists of 13 residues. Germline V CDR1 and CDR2: SGHRS, YFSETQ. The chain's CDR3 is CASSFGTGGEQYF. DNA for the CDR3: TGCGCCAGCAGCTTCGGGACAGGGGGCGAGCAGTACTTC.

This clone showed up just a few times. The V call is TRBV2, the J call TRBJ1-5; 7 nucleotides align to TRBD1. The CDR3 totals 14 residues. V lost 4 bases, J lost 3 bases, and 3 bases stayed unmatched. In germline, CDR1 is SNHLY, CDR2 FYNNEI. Written as DNA, the CDR3 is TGTGCCAGCAGTGGGGACAGTCTCAATCAGCCCCAGCATTTT. This sequence encodes CASSGDSLNQPQHF.

This clone has a single count. The genes are TRBV7-2 and TRBJ2-1; TRBD1 agrees at 10 bases. From germline, CDR1 is SGHTA and CDR2 FQGNSA. The V gene end was trimmed by 5 bases and the J gene end by 0 bases; junction bases not matched to a gene: 1. This CDR3 contains 15 residues. The CDR3 protein is CASSGDRGSYNEQFF. The CDR3 DNA reads as TGTGCCAGCAGCGGGGACAGGGGCTCCTACAATGAGCAGTTCTTC.

V and J are TRBV11-2 and TRBJ1-3; TRBD1 matches at 7 bases. CDR1 SGHAT and CDR2 FQNNGV come from the germline V gene. V was pared by 5 bases and J by 2 bases, with 12 bases of the junction left unmatched. This CDR3 contains 17 residues. The CDR3 here is CASSRNHPGTAGNTIYF. The DNA of the CDR3 is TGTGCCAGCAGCCGGAACCATCCCGGGACAGCTGGAAACACCATATATTTT.

The V and J genes are TRBV11-3 and TRBJ2-3, with D hard to call. The CDR3 spans 12 residues. From germline, CDR1 is SGHNT and CDR2 YENEEA. The ends were cut back, 3 bases at V and 3 bases at J, with 4 bases in the middle. CDR3 nucleotide sequence: TGTGCCAGCAGCTTTAGAACAGATACGCAGTATTTT. Translation: CASSFRTDTQYF.

V usage is TRBV6-4 and J usage is TRBJ1-4, with a weak D call TRBD1 (6 bases). CDR1 is MRHNA and CDR2 is SNTAGT in the germline V gene. The CDR3 is 14 residues long. Trimming took off 8 bases at V and 4 bases at J, with 14 bases between the two ends. CDR3: CASVRGTGNEKLFF. The CDR3 coding sequence is TGTGCCAGCGTGAGGGGGACGGGTAATGAAAAACTGTTTTTT.

V usage is TRBV4-2 and J usage is TRBJ2-1, with TRBD2 matching over 12 bases. The CDR3 has 18 residues. V dropped 1 base and J dropped 4; count of bases not matched to a gene: 8. Germline values: CDR1 LGHNA, CDR2 YNFKEQ. CDR3: CASSQVLAGGGKYNEQFF. DNA for the CDR3: TGTGCCAGCAGCCAAGTTCTAGCGGGAGGGGGTAAATACAATGAGCAGTTCTTC.

In this sample, this clone turned up a few times. CDR3 DNA: TGTGCCAGCAGTCCCCCCGGGGGAGATACGCAGTATTTT. As protein: CASSPPGGDTQYF. V and J are TRBV12-3 or TRBV12-4 and TRBJ2-3; D is perhaps TRBD2 (6 bases). With 5 bases removed from V and 5 bases from J, the gap between germline ends came to 11 bases. The CDR3 is made up of 13 amino acids.

The chain uses TRBV30 and TRBJ1-4; D may be TRBD1 (5 bases). The CDR3 is 13 amino acids. Trimming took off 3 bases at V and 5 bases at J, with 10 bases between the two ends. Germline V gene lookup returns CDR1 GTSNPN and CDR2 SVGIG (reference sequence). In nucleotides, the CDR3 is TGTGCCTGGAGGGGTTGGACAAATGAAAAACTGTTTTTT. Translated, it gives CAWRGWTNEKLFF.

The V gene is TRBV7-6, the J gene TRBJ2-1; TRBD2 matches at 14 bases. V gave up 6 bases and J gave up 7 bases; unmatched junction bases: 8. From germline, CDR1 is SGHVS and CDR2 FNYEAQ. This CDR3 region has 16 residues. CDR3 amino acids: CASRRLAGGGGNEQFF. Here the CDR3 DNA reads TGTGCCAGCAGGCGACTAGCGGGAGGGGGGGGAAATGAGCAGTTCTTC.